The rows below give T cell receptor beta chains drawn from one sample of a study of neurological immune-mediated disorders. TCRdb re-derived calls from the 5' RACE reads in MiXCR, one entry per CDR3 protein. The data hold tens of thousands of distinct CDR3 sequences, with 3.6% observed a single time. Specimen: PBMCs. These receptors were obtained from a young man with multiple sclerosis. CDR3s include the opening cysteine and the closing phenylalanine or tryptophan. Fields, in order: V gene, CDR3 protein.

V gene: TRBV5-1; CDR3 protein: CASSLARQNTGELFF
V gene: TRBV7-2; CDR3 protein: CASSPGQGIGYTEAFF
V gene: TRBV7-6; CDR3 protein: CASSLPQETQYF
V gene: TRBV7-9; CDR3 protein: CASSVDSFPGDTEAFF
V gene: TRBV3-1; CDR3 protein: CASSPQTTAGEKLFF
V gene: TRBV6-5; CDR3 protein: CASSYGLQETQYF
V gene: TRBV7-9; CDR3 protein: CASSLASGKNEQYF
V gene: TRBV7-2; CDR3 protein: CASSLSQLNEKLFF
V gene: TRBV5-5; CDR3 protein: CASSLTRGENSPLHF
V gene: TRBV10-3; CDR3 protein: CAIRGTGNSNQPQHF
V gene: TRBV5-1; CDR3 protein: CASSGTSGGILAKNIQYF
V gene: TRBV7-2; CDR3 protein: CASSFRSANTEAFF
V gene: TRBV9; CDR3 protein: CASSALTGGSNTEAFF
V gene: TRBV2; CDR3 protein: CASEPQGLNTEAFF
V gene: TRBV27; CDR3 protein: CASSLDGAWSDTQYF
V gene: TRBV7-9; CDR3 protein: CASSFNSESTEAFF
V gene: TRBV25-1; CDR3 protein: CASSLAGGTEAFF
V gene: TRBV6-6; CDR3 protein: CASRRQGKTNYGYTF
V gene: TRBV20-1; CDR3 protein: CSASTGDSEAFF
V gene: TRBV11-2; CDR3 protein: CASSLESGRVNTEAFF
V gene: TRBV20-1; CDR3 protein: CSAREGDEGNQPQHF
V gene: TRBV2; CDR3 protein: CASRASGRSGELFF
V gene: TRBV5-1; CDR3 protein: CASSELGTGDYGYTF
V gene: TRBV25-1; CDR3 protein: CASSATGGNSPLNF
V gene: TRBV15; CDR3 protein: CATSRDKGRFTQYF
V gene: TRBV20-1; CDR3 protein: CSATIQNGYTF
V gene: TRBV30; CDR3 protein: CAWSVQGSEQFF
V gene: TRBV29-1; CDR3 protein: CSVEDNLGTLWVETQYF
V gene: TRBV7-9; CDR3 protein: CASSTGPPYNEQFF
V gene: TRBV20-1; CDR3 protein: CSARGTLAESYNEQFF
V gene: TRBV5-6; CDR3 protein: CASSLSGGGENYGYTF
V gene: TRBV7-3; CDR3 protein: CASSQAGPGGEQYF
V gene: TRBV10-3; CDR3 protein: CAISRDREDYGYTF
V gene: TRBV12-3/TRBV12-4; CDR3 protein: CASSLSGGGIWDTQYF
V gene: TRBV20-1; CDR3 protein: CSAHRDRRTEAFF
V gene: TRBV7-2; CDR3 protein: CASSPRGTVTTDTQYF
V gene: TRBV7-9; CDR3 protein: CASSLTATTNEKLFF
V gene: TRBV5-1; CDR3 protein: CASRLTTNYGYTF
V gene: TRBV6-7; CDR3 protein: CASSQQGAAGELFF
V gene: TRBV30; CDR3 protein: CAWRGTATYEQYF
V gene: TRBV10-2; CDR3 protein: CASNLGAEAFF
V gene: TRBV5-6; CDR3 protein: CASSLGGLNQPQNF
V gene: TRBV20-1; CDR3 protein: CSASRGDQPQNF
V gene: TRBV9; CDR3 protein: CASSVGTGYGYTF